The clone carrying this T cell receptor beta chain was detected once. This CDR3 has 14 amino acids. The data derive from a study of blood T cell repertoires in COVID-19. For the study at large: Some COVID-19 samples were acute and others convalescent; all came from the United States, Italy and Spain. From T cells, B-cell-depleted T cells, or PBMCs came the material, which was cDNA or gDNA.

Original methodology: Estimated nucleated cell counts came from reference gene primer amplification. Sequenced by immunoSEQ multiplex PCR; TCRdb stores in-frame clones only, minus some. V, J and clone size are taken as reported in that table, and D and trimming were inferred from the DNA itself. The profile shows 150,000 to 200,000 clones, roughly 93% of them singletons. Sequenced material: peripheral blood. This TCR derives from a man between 18 and 35 years old with acute or convalescent COVID-19. The chain employs TRBV21-1 and TRBJ1-1; the table names TRBD1, a call not compared with the DNA. TRBV21-1 is a known pseudogene. The CDR3 protein is CASSPQESNTEAFF. CDR3 in DNA: TGTGCCAGCAGCCCACAGGAATCGAACACTGAAGCTTTCTTT.